This entry lists 16 T cell receptor beta chains sequenced from one sample in a study of blood T cell repertoires in COVID-19. The repertoire was sequenced with immunoSEQ multiplex PCR; TCRdb's copy has only in-frame clones and lacks some. The repertoire holds 150,000 to 200,000 clones, with about nine tenths as singletons. The sample consisted of peripheral blood. Receptors originate from a man between 65 and 79 years old with active or convalescent COVID-19.

This clone was observed a handful of times. The chain carries TRBV28 and TRBJ2-7, with 8 bases aligning to TRBD1. V lost 6 bases and J lost 5; bases outside the gene matches: 6. CDR1 is MDHEN, CDR2 SYDVKM, per germline. This CDR3 has 13 amino acids. The CDR3 loop is CASRGQGTDEQYF. CDR3 bases: TGTGCCAGCAGAGGACAGGGAACGGACGAGCAGTACTTC.

The chain carries TRBV3-1 (or the pseudogene TRBV3-2) and TRBJ2-6; a possible D gene is TRBD1 (5 bases). The CDR3 is 17 amino acids. V gave up 4 bases and J gave up 2 bases, with 15 bases separating them. Per the germline V gene, CDR1 is LGHDT and CDR2 is YNNKEL (reference sequence). The CDR3 spells CASSPIQVIPGANVLTF. The DNA for the CDR3 is TGTGCCAGCAGCCCCATACAGGTGATACCTGGGGCCAACGTCCTGACTTTC.

In this sample, this clone turned up a few times. The chain couples TRBV6-2 or TRBV6-3 to TRBJ2-1; the D gene is possibly TRBD2 (5 bases). CDR3 length: 14 residues. Germline CDR1 and CDR2: MNHEY and SVGEGT. Trimming left V 6 bases short and J 6 bases short, with 15 bases between. The CDR3: CASSGPPGGNEQFF. The CDR3 region has the DNA TGTGCCAGCAGCGGACCGCCTGGAGGCAATGAGCAGTTCTTC.

The chain has TRBV30 and TRBJ1-5, with TRBD1 as a possible D gene (6 bases). Germline assignment: CDR1 GTSNPN and CDR2 SVGIG (reference sequence). The V end lost 3 bases, the J end lost 4 bases, and 10 bases lay between the germline ends. CDR3 length: 13 amino acids. CDR3 sequence: CAWSLGQNQPQHF. The CDR3 DNA reads TGTGCCTGGAGCCTCGGACAGAATCAGCCCCAGCATTTT.

This chain uses TRBV3-1 (or the pseudogene TRBV3-2) with TRBJ2-3, with 8 nucleotides matching TRBD1. CDR3 length equals 16 residues. V shed 3 bases and J 4 bases; nucleotides not matched to a gene: 9. In germline, CDR1 is LGHDT, CDR2 YNNKEL (reference sequence). The CDR3: CASSHQGAGYADTQYF. CDR3 bases: TGTGCCAGCAGCCATCAGGGGGCAGGTTATGCAGATACGCAGTATTTT.

The gene calls are TRBV7-2 and TRBJ2-4, with 13 bases matching TRBD2. CDR1 is SGHTA and CDR2 is FQGNSA in the germline V gene. This CDR3 contains 18 residues. The V gene end was trimmed by 0 bases and the J gene end by 5 bases; junction bases not matched to a gene: 7. The CDR3 DNA sequence: TGTGCCAGCAGCTTAGCCCGGGGACTAGCGGGAAGGGAAAACATTCAGTACTTC. Its translation is CASSLARGLAGRENIQYF.

This rearrangement joins TRBV4-3 to TRBJ1-6; D uncertain. Germline CDR1 and CDR2: LGHNA and YSLEER. The CDR3 length is 16 residues. Deletions cut 4 bases from V and 4 bases from J, with 14 bases between. CDR3 coding DNA: TGCGCCAGCAGCCCGGTGGGCGCGGGATATAATTCACCCCTCCACTTT. Translating gives CASSPVGAGYNSPLHF.

In this sample, this clone turned up once. The chain joins TRBV27 to TRBJ1-1; possible D gene TRBD1, 6 bases. The CDR3 contains 14 residues. Trimming took off 6 bases at V and 3 bases at J, with 14 bases between the two ends. CDR1 and CDR2 (germline): MNHEY, SMNVEV (reference sequence). CDR3 loop: CASRYNQGYTEAFF. DNA for the CDR3: TGTGCCAGCAGATACAACCAGGGGTACACTGAAGCTTTCTTT.

The sample holds a few counts of this clone. The chain's CDR3 is CASSLGWHSGNTIYF. In DNA, the CDR3 is TGTGCCAGCAGCTTAGGCTGGCACTCTGGAAACACCATATATTTT. The V gene is TRBV7-2, the J gene TRBJ1-3; D not certain. The germline V gene encodes CDR1 SGHTA and CDR2 FQGNSA. The V and J ends lost 1 base and 0 bases respectively, with 7 bases between them. This CDR3 has 15 amino acids.

The chain has TRBV11-2 and TRBJ1-1, with no clear D. Trimming stripped 2 bases from V and 6 bases from J, with 13 bases between. Germline assignment: CDR1 SGHAT and CDR2 FQNNGV. This CDR3 has 14 residues. The CDR3: CASSLRTTRAEAFF. The DNA of the CDR3 is TGTGCCAGCAGCTTACGGACGACGAGGGCTGAAGCTTTCTTT. Variable domain in full (rest from reference TRBV11-2 and TRBJ1-1): EAGVAQSPRYKIIEKRQSVAFWCNPISGHATLYWYQQILGQGPKLLIQFQNNGVVDDSQLPKDRFSAERLKGVDSTLKIQPAKLEDSAVYLCASSLRTTRAEAFFGQGTRLTVV.

The chain has TRBV6-2 or TRBV6-3 and TRBJ2-7, with a possible D match to TRBD1 (6 bases). The germline CDR1 and CDR2 sequences are MNHEY and SVGEGT. CDR3 length: 11 residues. V lost 4 bases to trimming and J lost 6 bases, with 7 bases between them. The CDR3 nucleotides read TGTGCCAGCAGTTGGGACACCGAGCAGTACTTC. It translates to CASSWDTEQYF.

This clone occurred once. The chain recombines TRBV3-1 (or the pseudogene TRBV3-2) with TRBJ2-7; tentative D call: TRBD2 (6 bases). Trimming took 2 bases from V and 0 from J, leaving 11 bases between them. Germline V gene data show CDR1 as LGHDT and CDR2 as YNNKEL (reference sequence). This CDR3 is 15 amino acids long. CDR3 sequence reads: CASSQLPGVSYEQYF. CDR3 nucleotide sequence: TGTGCCAGCAGCCAACTACCGGGAGTCTCCTACGAGCAGTACTTC.

V and J are TRBV6-1 and TRBJ2-5; 9 positions agree with TRBD2. CDR1 MNHNS and CDR2 SASEGT come from the germline V gene. With 4 bases clipped from V and 1 base from J, the junction kept 10 bases outside the gene matches. The CDR3 consists of 17 residues. The CDR3 nucleotides are TGTGCCAGCAGTGTCAGGGGAGTAGCGGGAGCCCAAGAGACCCAGTACTTC. Its translation is CASSVRGVAGAQETQYF.

This chain uses TRBV29-1 with TRBJ1-4, with D possibly being TRBD1 (6 bases). The CDR3 sequence is 17 residues long. Trimming took 6 bases from V and 1 from J, leaving 21 bases between them. The germline gives CDR1 SQVTM, CDR2 ANQGSEA. The CDR3, as DNA: TGCAGCGTCAGAAGGGAGGGCAGGGGCAGAACTAATGAAAAACTGTTTTTT. It is translated as CSVRREGRGRTNEKLFF.

This chain links TRBV9 with TRBJ2-1, with 11 bases aligning to TRBD2. The CDR3 length is 15 residues. V lost 3 bases, J lost 10 bases, and 9 bases stayed unmatched. Per germline, CDR1 SGDLS and CDR2 YYNGEE. The DNA of the CDR3 is TGTGCCAGCAGCGCTAGACTAGCGGGACTGAGGGAGCAGTTCTTC. Its protein product is CASSARLAGLREQFF.

The chain's CDR3 is CASSQGRTRLNSPLHF. CDR3 sequence (DNA): TGTGCCAGCAGCCAAGGGAGAACGCGGCTTAATTCACCCCTCCACTTT. The chain joins TRBV3-1 (or the pseudogene TRBV3-2) to TRBJ1-6, with D uncertain. CDR1 and CDR2 (germline): LGHDT, YNNKEL (reference sequence). This CDR3 is built from 16 residues. V was cut by 1 base and J by 6 bases, with 13 bases left in between.